Given below is one T cell receptor beta chain in context. Antigen: not known. The study drew its donors from healthy HIV-negative adults without recent acute infections or vaccinations. The sample originates from a study of shared clonotypes between healthy human individuals. Study results and limitations: Limited genetic and exposure-history diversity came from having few donors.

From germline, CDR1 is SEHNR and CDR2 FQNEAQ (reference sequence). The CDR3 is made up of 13 amino acids. Unmatched junction bases numbered 8, after V lost 3 bases and J lost 11 bases. As handled by the study authors: Without quality scores, immunoSEQ junctional reads could not be filtered like full-length reads. Using immunoSEQ multiplex PCR, the repertoire was profiled, and TCRdb retains in-frame clones only, with some absent. V and J calls and clone size come straight from that table; D and trimming were deduced from the DNA. The sample has about 460,000 clones, 77% seen once; the top ten hold around 12%.

The TCR sequence derives from a woman between 35 and 50 years old in good health. Some clones in this sample may be carry-over from other donors' samples. The chain employs TRBV7-9 and TRBJ2-5, with 8 bases matching TRBD1. The sample comprised PBMCs. CDR3 loop: CASSLTGVGEQYF. The CDR3 coding sequence is TGTGCCAGCAGCTTGACAGGGGTGGGGGAGCAGTACTTC.